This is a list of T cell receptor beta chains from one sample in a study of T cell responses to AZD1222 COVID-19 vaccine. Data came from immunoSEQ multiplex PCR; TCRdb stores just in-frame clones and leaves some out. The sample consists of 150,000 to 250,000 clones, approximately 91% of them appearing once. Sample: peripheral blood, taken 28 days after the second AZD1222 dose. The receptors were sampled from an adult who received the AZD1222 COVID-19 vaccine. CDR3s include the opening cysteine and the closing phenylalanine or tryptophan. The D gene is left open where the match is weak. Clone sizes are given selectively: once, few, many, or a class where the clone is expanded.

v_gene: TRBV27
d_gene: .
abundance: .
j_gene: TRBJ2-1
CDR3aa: CASSVTGTPYNEQFF
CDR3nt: TGTGCCAGCTCTGTTACAGGGACTCCCTACAATGAGCAGTTCTTC

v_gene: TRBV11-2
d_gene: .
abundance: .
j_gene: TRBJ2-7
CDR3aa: CASSLGGTYEQYF
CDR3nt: TGTGCCAGCAGCTTAGGGGGTACCTACGAGCAGTACTTC

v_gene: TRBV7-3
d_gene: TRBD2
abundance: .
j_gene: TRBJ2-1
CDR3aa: CASSLMSGTYNEQFF
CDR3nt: TGTGCCAGCAGCTTAATGAGCGGGACTTACAATGAGCAGTTCTTC

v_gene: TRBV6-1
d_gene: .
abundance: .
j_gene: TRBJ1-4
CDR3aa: CASSEGQGINEKLFF
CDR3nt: TGTGCCAGCAGTGAGGGTCAGGGGATTAATGAAAAACTGTTTTTT

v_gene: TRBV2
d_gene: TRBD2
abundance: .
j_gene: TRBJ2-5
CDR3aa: CASTREGLGQETQYF
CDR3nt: TGTGCCAGCACGCGGGAGGGCCTGGGGCAAGAGACCCAGTACTTC

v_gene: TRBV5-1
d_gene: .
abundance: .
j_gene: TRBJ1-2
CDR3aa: CASSLGLTGGYGYTF
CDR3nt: TGCGCCAGCAGCTTGGGCCTGACAGGTGGCTATGGCTACACCTTC

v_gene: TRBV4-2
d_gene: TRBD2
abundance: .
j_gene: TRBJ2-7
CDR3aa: CASSPGGAGGPYEQYF
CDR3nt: TGTGCCAGCAGCCCAGGCGGAGCGGGAGGGCCGTACGAGCAGTACTTC

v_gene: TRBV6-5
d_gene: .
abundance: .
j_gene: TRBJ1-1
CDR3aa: CASSYEGRNGEAFF
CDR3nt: TGTGCCAGCAGTTACGAGGGGCGCAACGGTGAAGCTTTCTTT

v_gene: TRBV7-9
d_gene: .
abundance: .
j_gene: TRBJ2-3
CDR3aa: CASSPRWDTQYF
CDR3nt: TGTGCCAGCAGCCCGCGTTGGGATACGCAGTATTTT

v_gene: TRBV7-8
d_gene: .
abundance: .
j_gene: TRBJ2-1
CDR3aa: CASSLERPGLEFF
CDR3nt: TGTGCCAGCAGCTTAGAACGGCCAGGATTGGAGTTCTTC

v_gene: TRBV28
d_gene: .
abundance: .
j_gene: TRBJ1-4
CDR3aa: CASSRTGSEKLFF
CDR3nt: TGTGCCAGCAGCCGCACAGGATCGGAAAAACTGTTTTTT

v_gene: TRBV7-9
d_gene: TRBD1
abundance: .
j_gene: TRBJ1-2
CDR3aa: CASSWDSHGYTF
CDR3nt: TGTGCCAGCAGCTGGGACAGCCATGGCTACACCTTC

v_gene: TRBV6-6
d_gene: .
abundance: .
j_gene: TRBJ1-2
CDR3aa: CASIPETGNYGYTF
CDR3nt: TGTGCCAGCATTCCAGAAACAGGGAACTATGGCTACACCTTC

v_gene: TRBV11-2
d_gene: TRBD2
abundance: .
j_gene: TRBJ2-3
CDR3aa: CASRRLAGGPTDTQYF
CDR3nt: TGTGCCAGCCGACGACTAGCGGGAGGGCCTACGGATACGCAGTATTTT

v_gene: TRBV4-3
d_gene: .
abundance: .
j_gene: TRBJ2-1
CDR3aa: CASSQEQGRGNEQFF
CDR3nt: TGCGCCAGCAGCCAAGAGCAGGGGAGAGGAAATGAGCAGTTCTTC

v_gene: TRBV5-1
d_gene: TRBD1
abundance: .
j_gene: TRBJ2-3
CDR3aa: CASRPGTAGTDTQYF
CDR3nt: TGCGCCAGCAGGCCCGGGACAGCCGGGACAGATACGCAGTATTTT

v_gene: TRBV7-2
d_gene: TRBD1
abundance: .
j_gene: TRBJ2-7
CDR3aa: CASSRTGGYEQYF
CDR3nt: TGTGCCAGCAGCCGGACAGGGGGTTACGAGCAGTACTTC

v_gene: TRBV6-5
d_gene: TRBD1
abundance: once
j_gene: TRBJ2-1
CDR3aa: CACTRDRGLGEQFF
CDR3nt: TGTGCCTGCACCCGGGACAGGGGGCTGGGTGAGCAGTTCTTC

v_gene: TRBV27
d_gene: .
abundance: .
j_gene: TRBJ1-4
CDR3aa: CASSPIGLSGLNEKLFF
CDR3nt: TGTGCCAGCAGTCCTATCGGCCTATCGGGGCTTAATGAAAAACTGTTTTTT

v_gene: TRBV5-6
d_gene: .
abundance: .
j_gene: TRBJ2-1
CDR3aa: CASSLGVGRDTYNEQFF
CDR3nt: TGTGCCAGCAGCCTGGGGGTAGGGCGGGACACCTACAATGAGCAGTTCTTC

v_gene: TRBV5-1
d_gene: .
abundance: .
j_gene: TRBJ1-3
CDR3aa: CASSFEGSGNTIYF
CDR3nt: TGCGCCAGCAGCTTCGAGGGGTCCGGAAACACCATATATTTT

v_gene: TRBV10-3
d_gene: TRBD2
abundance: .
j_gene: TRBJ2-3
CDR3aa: CATGTSGNTDTQYF
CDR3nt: TGTGCCACCGGGACTAGCGGTAACACAGATACGCAGTATTTT

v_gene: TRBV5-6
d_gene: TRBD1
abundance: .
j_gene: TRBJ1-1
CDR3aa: CASSLVQGTGPNTEAFF
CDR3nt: TGTGCCAGCAGCTTGGTCCAAGGGACAGGGCCGAACACTGAAGCTTTCTTT

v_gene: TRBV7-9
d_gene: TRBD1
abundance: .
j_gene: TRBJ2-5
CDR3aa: CASSLLQGATKETQYF
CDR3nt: TGTGCCAGCAGCTTACTTCAGGGGGCGACTAAAGAGACCCAGTACTTC

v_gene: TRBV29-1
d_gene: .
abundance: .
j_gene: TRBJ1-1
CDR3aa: CSVDWGRTEAFF
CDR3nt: TGCAGCGTTGACTGGGGGAGGACTGAAGCTTTCTTT

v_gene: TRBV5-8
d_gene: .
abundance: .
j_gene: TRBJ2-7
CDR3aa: CASSLDNSGRYEQYF
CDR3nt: TGTGCCAGCAGCTTGGATAACTCAGGTCGGTACGAGCAGTACTTC

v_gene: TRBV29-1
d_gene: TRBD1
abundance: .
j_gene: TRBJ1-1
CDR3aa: CSVLGTGGIAFF
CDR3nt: TGCAGCGTCCTAGGGACAGGGGGCATAGCTTTCTTT

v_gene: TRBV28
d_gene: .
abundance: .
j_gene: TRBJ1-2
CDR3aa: CASSFLSSRPNYGYTF
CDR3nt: TGTGCCAGCAGTTTTTTAAGTTCCCGGCCTAACTATGGCTACACCTTC

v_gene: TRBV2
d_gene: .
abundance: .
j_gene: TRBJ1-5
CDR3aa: CASSVVSQGNQPQHF
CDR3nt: TGTGCCAGCAGTGTTGTAAGTCAGGGTAATCAGCCCCAGCATTTT

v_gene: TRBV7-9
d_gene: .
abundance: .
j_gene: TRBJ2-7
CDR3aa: CASSLANEQYF
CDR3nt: TGTGCCAGCAGCTTAGCGAACGAGCAGTACTTC

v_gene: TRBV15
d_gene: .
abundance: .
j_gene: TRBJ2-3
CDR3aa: CATSRDGGSDTQYF
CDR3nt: TGTGCCACCAGCAGAGATGGAGGGTCAGATACGCAGTATTTT